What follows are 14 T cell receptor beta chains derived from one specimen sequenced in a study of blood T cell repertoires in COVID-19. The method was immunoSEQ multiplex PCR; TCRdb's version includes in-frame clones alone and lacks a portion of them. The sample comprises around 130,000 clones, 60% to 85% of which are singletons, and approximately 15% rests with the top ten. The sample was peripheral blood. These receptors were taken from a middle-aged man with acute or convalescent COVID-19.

The CDR3 loop reads CASSEGYGYTF. CDR3 bases: TGTGCCAGCTCCGAGGGCTATGGCTACACCTTC. The genes are TRBV12-3 or TRBV12-4 and TRBJ1-2; D is undetermined. The CDR3 is 11 residues long. V was clipped by 8 bases and J by 4 bases, with 8 bases between them.

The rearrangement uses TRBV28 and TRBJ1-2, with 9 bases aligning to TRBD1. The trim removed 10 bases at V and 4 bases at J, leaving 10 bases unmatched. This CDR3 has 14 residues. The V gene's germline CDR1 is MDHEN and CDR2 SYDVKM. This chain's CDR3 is CATTGQGPSYGYTF. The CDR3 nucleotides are TGTGCCACCACGGGACAGGGCCCTTCCTATGGCTACACCTTC.

The CDR3 DNA reads TGTGCCAGTAGTATAGGGCAGACAGGGACGGAGACCCAGTACTTC. Protein sequence: CASSIGQTGTETQYF. V usage is TRBV19 and J usage is TRBJ2-5; 7 nucleotides align to TRBD1. Germline CDR1 is LNHDA and CDR2 is SQIVND (reference sequence). CDR3 size: 15 residues. Trimming took 1 base from V and 5 from J; bases not matched to a gene: 7.

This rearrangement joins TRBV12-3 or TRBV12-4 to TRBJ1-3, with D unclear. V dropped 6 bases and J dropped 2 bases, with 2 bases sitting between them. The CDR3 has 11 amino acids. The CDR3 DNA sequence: TGTGCCAGCAGCGCTGGAAACACCATATATTTT. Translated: CASSAGNTIYF.

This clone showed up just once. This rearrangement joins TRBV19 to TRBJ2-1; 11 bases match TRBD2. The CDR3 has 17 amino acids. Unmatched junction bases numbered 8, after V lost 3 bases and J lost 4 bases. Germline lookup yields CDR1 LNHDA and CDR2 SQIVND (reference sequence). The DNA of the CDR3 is TGTGCCAGTAGTATGGCTAGCGGGGGGTTCTTTTACAATGAGCAGTTCTTC. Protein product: CASSMASGGFFYNEQFF. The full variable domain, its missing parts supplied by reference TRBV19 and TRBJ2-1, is DGGITQSPKYLFRKEGQNVTLSCEQNLNHDAMYWYRQDPGQGLRLIYYSQIVNDFQKGDIAEGYSVSREKKESFPLTVTSAQKNPTAFYLCASSMASGGFFYNEQFFGPGTRLTVL.

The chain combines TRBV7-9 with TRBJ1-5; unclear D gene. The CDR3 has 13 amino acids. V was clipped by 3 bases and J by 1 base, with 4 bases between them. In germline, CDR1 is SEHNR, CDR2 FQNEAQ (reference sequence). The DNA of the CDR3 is TGTGCCAGCAGCTTCCAAAGCAATCAGCCCCAGCATTTT. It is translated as CASSFQSNQPQHF. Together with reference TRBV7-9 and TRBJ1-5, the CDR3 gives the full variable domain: DTGVSQNPRHKITKRGQNVTFRCDPISEHNRLYWYRQTLGQGPEFLTYFQNEAQLEKSRLLSDRFSAERPKGSFSTLEIQRTEQGDSAMYLCASSFQSNQPQHFGDGTRLSIL.

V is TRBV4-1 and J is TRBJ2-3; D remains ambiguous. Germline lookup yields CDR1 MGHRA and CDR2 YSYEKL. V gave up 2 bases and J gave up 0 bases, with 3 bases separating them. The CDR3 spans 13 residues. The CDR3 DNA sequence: TGCGCCAGCAGCCAAACTAGCACAGATACGCAGTATTTT. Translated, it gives CASSQTSTDTQYF.

The CDR3 sequence is CASSEESGGKSGNTIYF. CDR3 nucleotide sequence: TGTGCCAGCAGTGAAGAGTCAGGGGGGAAGTCTGGAAACACCATATATTTT. The chain employs TRBV2 and TRBJ1-3, with TRBD1 identical over 7 bases. Germline lookup yields CDR1 SNHLY and CDR2 FYNNEI. V dropped 1 base and J dropped 1; count of bases not matched to a gene: 7. CDR3 length: 17 residues.

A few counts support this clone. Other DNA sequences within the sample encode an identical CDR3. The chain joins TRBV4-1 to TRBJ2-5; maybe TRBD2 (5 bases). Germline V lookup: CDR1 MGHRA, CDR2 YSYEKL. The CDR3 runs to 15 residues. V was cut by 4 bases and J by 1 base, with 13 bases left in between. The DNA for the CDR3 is TGCGCCAGCAGCCCAGGACGGGGATTCCAAGAGACCCAGTACTTC. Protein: CASSPGRGFQETQYF.

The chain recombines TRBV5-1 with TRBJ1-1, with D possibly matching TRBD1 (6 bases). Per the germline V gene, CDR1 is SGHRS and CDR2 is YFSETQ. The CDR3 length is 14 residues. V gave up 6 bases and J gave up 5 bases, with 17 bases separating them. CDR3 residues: CASKPEGGRTEAFF. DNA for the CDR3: TGCGCCAGCAAACCAGAGGGGGGGAGGACTGAAGCTTTCTTT.

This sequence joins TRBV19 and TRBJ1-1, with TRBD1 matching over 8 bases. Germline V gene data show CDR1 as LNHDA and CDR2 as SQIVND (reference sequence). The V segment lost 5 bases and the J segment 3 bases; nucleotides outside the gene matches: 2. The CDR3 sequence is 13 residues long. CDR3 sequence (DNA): TGTGCCAGTAGTTCACAGGGGGACACTGAAGCTTTCTTT. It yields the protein CASSSQGDTEAFF.

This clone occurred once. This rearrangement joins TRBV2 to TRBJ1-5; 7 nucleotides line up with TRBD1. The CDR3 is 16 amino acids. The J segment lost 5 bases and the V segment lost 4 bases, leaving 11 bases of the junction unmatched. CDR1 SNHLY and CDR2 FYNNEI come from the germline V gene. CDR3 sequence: CASSGGLGTAYQPQHF. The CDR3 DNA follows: TGTGCCAGCAGTGGTGGATTGGGGACAGCCTATCAGCCCCAGCATTTT.

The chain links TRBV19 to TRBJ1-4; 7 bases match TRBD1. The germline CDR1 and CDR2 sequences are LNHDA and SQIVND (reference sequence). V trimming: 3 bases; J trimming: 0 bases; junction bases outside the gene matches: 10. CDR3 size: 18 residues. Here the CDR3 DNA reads TGTGCCAGTAGTATGCCGAGCAGGGGACAGTCAACTAATGAAAAACTGTTTTTT. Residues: CASSMPSRGQSTNEKLFF.

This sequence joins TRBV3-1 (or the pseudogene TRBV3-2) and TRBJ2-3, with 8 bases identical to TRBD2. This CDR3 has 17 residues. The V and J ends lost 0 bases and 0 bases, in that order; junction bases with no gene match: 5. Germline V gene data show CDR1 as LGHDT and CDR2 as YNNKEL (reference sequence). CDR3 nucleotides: TGTGCCAGCAGCCAAGATCGTAGCGGGGATAGCACAGATACGCAGTATTTT. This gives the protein CASSQDRSGDSTDTQYF.